This entry lists 32 T cell receptor beta chains sequenced from one sample in a study of pediatric ulcerative colitis. The assay was immunoSEQ multiplex PCR, and TCRdb's table has in-frame clones only and misses some. This table holds roughly 70,000 clones, about nine tenths found once. The specimen sequenced was blood. Source of these receptors: a boy between 10 and 17 years old with severe ulcerative colitis.

V is TRBV29-1 and J is TRBJ2-1; no clear D. Per germline, CDR1 SQVTM and CDR2 ANQGSEA. Trimming stripped 1 base from V and 8 bases from J, with 15 bases between. The CDR3 is 14 residues long. CDR3 DNA: TGCAGCGTTGAAGGGACCCACCTATCCGATGAGCAGTTCTTC. It yields the protein CSVEGTHLSDEQFF.

This sequence joins TRBV11-2 and TRBJ1-1, with D maybe TRBD1 (5 bases). This CDR3 is 15 amino acids long. From germline, CDR1 is SGHAT and CDR2 FQNNGV. The V end lost 5 bases, the J end lost 3 bases, and 16 bases lay between the germline ends. CDR3 sequence reads: CASSRRADSHTEAFF. CDR3 bases: TGTGCCAGCAGCCGACGAGCTGACAGTCACACTGAAGCTTTCTTT. The variable domain in full, with the rest retrieved from reference TRBV11-2 and TRBJ1-1, is EAGVAQSPRYKIIEKRQSVAFWCNPISGHATLYWYQQILGQGPKLLIQFQNNGVVDDSQLPKDRFSAERLKGVDSTLKIQPAKLEDSAVYLCASSRRADSHTEAFFGQGTRLTVV.

The V call is TRBV28, the J call TRBJ1-2; D is possibly TRBD1 (6 bases). CDR3 length equals 16 residues. Germline CDR1 is MDHEN and CDR2 is SYDVKM. V dropped 9 bases and J dropped 4 bases, with 24 bases sitting between them. Here the CDR3 reads CASLRGGRQESYGYTF. The CDR3 DNA reads as TGTGCCAGTCTTCGAGGGGGGAGACAGGAAAGCTATGGCTACACCTTC.

The chain joins TRBV13 to TRBJ2-7; D is tentatively TRBD1 or TRBD2 (7 bases each). Looked up from germline, CDR1 is PRHDT and CDR2 is FYEKMQ (reference sequence). This CDR3 region has 18 residues. The V end lost 1 base, the J end lost 0 bases, and 19 bases lay between the germline ends. The CDR3 spells CASSLVGGSGISSYEQYF. The CDR3, as DNA: TGTGCCAGCAGCTTAGTAGGGGGCAGCGGGATTAGCTCCTACGAGCAGTACTTC.

The genes are TRBV10-3 and TRBJ2-7, with TRBD2 matching 11 bases. The V gene end was trimmed by 8 bases and the J gene end by 1 base; junction bases not matched to a gene: 10. Germline assignment: CDR1 ENHRY and CDR2 SYGVKD. The CDR3 covers 16 residues. CDR3 DNA sequence: TGTGCCATCGGGGGGGCCGGGACTAGCGGTTCCTACGAGCAGTACTTC. Its protein product is CAIGGAGTSGSYEQYF.

The rearrangement uses TRBV6-6 and TRBJ2-1, with 7 bases that match TRBD2. The CDR3 has 16 residues. The germline CDR1 and CDR2 sequences are MNHNY and SVGAGI (reference sequence). The J segment lost 7 bases and the V segment lost 2 bases, leaving 11 bases of the junction unmatched. CDR3 DNA: TGTGCCAGCAGTTACATCTGGGCGGGGGTTAGGAATGAGCAGTTCTTC. Its protein is CASSYIWAGVRNEQFF.

The chain uses TRBV10-3 and TRBJ2-1, with 9 bases fitting TRBD2. J lost 5 bases, V lost 7 bases, and 9 bases had no gene match. CDR3 length: 15 amino acids. In germline, CDR1 is ENHRY, CDR2 SYGVKD. CDR3 DNA sequence: TGTGCCATCACCCGCGGGGGGGAAGAAAACAATGAGCAGTTCTTC. This codes for CAITRGGEENNEQFF.

This chain joins TRBV7-2 and TRBJ2-5, with 7 bases identical to TRBD1. The CDR3 runs to 13 residues. CDR1 SGHTA and CDR2 FQGNSA come from the germline V gene. Losses at the gene ends were 5 bases for V and 9 bases for J; bases not matched to a gene: 9. This CDR3 is CASSQGGLAAQYF. The CDR3 coding sequence is TGTGCCAGCAGCCAAGGGGGCTTGGCGGCCCAGTACTTC.

The chain uses TRBV7-2 and TRBJ2-5; D gene uncertain. CDR3 length: 18 residues. With 1 base removed from V and 0 bases from J, the gap between germline ends came to 18 bases. Germline V gene data show CDR1 as SGHTA and CDR2 as FQGNSA. The CDR3 region is CASSLEASLLPYQETQYF. The CDR3 DNA reads TGTGCCAGCAGCTTAGAAGCGAGTCTACTCCCGTACCAAGAGACCCAGTACTTC.

This chain's CDR3 is CASSLMTVDTGELFF. In DNA form, the CDR3 reads TGCGCCAGCAGCTTAATGACAGTCGACACCGGGGAGCTGTTTTTT. V and J are TRBV5-1 and TRBJ2-2, with D maybe TRBD1 (5 bases). This CDR3 has 15 amino acids. Trimming took 2 bases from V and 3 from J, leaving 11 bases between them. Germline CDR1 reads SGHRS; CDR2 reads YFSETQ.

The chain links TRBV4-3 to TRBJ2-7, with 9 positions matching TRBD2. The germline CDR1 and CDR2 sequences are LGHNA and YSLEER. The CDR3 covers 14 residues. Trimming cost V 1 base and J 2 bases; bases outside gene matches: 0. CDR3 loop: CASSQVAGAYEQYF. The DNA of the CDR3 is TGCGCCAGCAGCCAAGTAGCGGGAGCCTACGAGCAGTACTTC.

The CDR3 sequence is CASSLGGLAGSDTQYF. CDR3 DNA: TGTGCCAGCAGCTTAGGGGGACTAGCGGGTTCAGATACGCAGTATTTT. This chain connects TRBV7-2 to TRBJ2-3; 12 bases agree with TRBD2. Germline V gene data show CDR1 as SGHTA and CDR2 as FQGNSA. V lost 1 base, J lost 4 bases, and 3 bases stayed unmatched. CDR3 length equals 16 residues.

J is TRBJ2-5 and V is TRBV18; D gene uncertain. Per germline, CDR1 KGHSH and CDR2 LQKENI. V lost 5 bases and J 5 bases, leaving 18 bases between the germline ends. The CDR3 loop spans 15 amino acids. The CDR3 bases are TGTGCCAGCTCAAAAAGCAACGGACCAGTGGAGACCCAGTACTTC. It yields the protein CASSKSNGPVETQYF.

This sequence joins TRBV14 and TRBJ1-2; D is unclear. Germline V CDR1 and CDR2: SGHDN, FVKESK. This CDR3 contains 13 residues. Trimming cost V 4 bases and J 2 bases, with 8 bases left between them. CDR3 nucleotide sequence: TGTGCCAGCAGCCCACGCCTCAACTATGGCTACACCTTC. It encodes CASSPRLNYGYTF.

V gene TRBV13 combines with J gene TRBJ2-3; either TRBD1 or TRBD2 may fit D (5 bases each). The CDR3 consists of 14 residues. Germline CDR1 reads PRHDT; CDR2 reads FYEKMQ (reference sequence). V lost 4 bases to trimming and J lost 1 base, with 9 bases between them. The CDR3 bases are TGTGCCAGCAGCTCGGGACCCCGCACAGATACGCAGTATTTT. It codes for CASSSGPRTDTQYF.

The chain combines TRBV13 with TRBJ2-1; 9 bases fit TRBD2. The CDR3 length is 15 residues. With 5 bases clipped from V and 5 bases from J, the junction kept 7 bases outside the gene matches. In germline, CDR1 is PRHDT, CDR2 FYEKMQ (reference sequence). CDR3 DNA: TGTGCCAGCAGCCTAAGACTAGCGGTGGACAATGAGCAGTTCTTC. Translation gives CASSLRLAVDNEQFF.

CDR3 in amino acids: CASSSTGNTEAFF. CDR3 nucleotide sequence: TGTGCCAGCAGTTCGACGGGGAACACTGAAGCTTTCTTT. V and J are TRBV6-6 and TRBJ1-1; D gene uncertain. The CDR3 is 13 residues long. V dropped 4 bases and J dropped 1 base, with 7 bases sitting between them. From germline, CDR1 is MNHNY and CDR2 SVGAGI (reference sequence).

This clone came up a few times. The chain couples TRBV5-6 to TRBJ1-2; no clear D. Trimming cost V 1 base and J 4 bases, with 11 bases left between them. Germline values: CDR1 SGHDT, CDR2 YYEEEE. This CDR3 is built from 14 residues. CDR3 in DNA: TGTGCCAGCAGCTTGAAGGGAAACTTCTATGGCTACACCTTC. Protein product: CASSLKGNFYGYTF.

This rearrangement joins TRBV29-1 to TRBJ2-2, with 8 bases that match TRBD2. After removal of 4 bases from V and 3 bases from J, the junction contained 7 bases not matched to a gene. This CDR3 has 15 residues. Germline V gene data show CDR1 as SQVTM and CDR2 as ANQGSEA. DNA of the CDR3: TGCAGCGTTGGAACTAGCGGCCAATACACCGGGGAGCTGTTTTTT. Translated, it gives CSVGTSGQYTGELFF.

V usage is TRBV30 and J usage is TRBJ2-7, with 8 bases lining up with TRBD2. V dropped 0 bases and J dropped 2; count of bases not matched to a gene: 6. The CDR3 is 15 amino acids. CDR1 is GTSNPN, CDR2 SVGIG, per germline (reference sequence). CDR3 residues: CAWSVASGPAYEQYF. The CDR3 DNA is TGTGCCTGGAGTGTAGCTAGCGGGCCTGCCTACGAGCAGTACTTC.

The rearrangement uses TRBV20-1 and TRBJ2-3; D not certain. The V gene's germline CDR1 is DFQATT and CDR2 SNEGSKA (reference sequence). V lost 2 bases to trimming and J lost 5 bases, with 5 bases between them. The CDR3 spans 11 residues. CDR3 region: CSARNRDTQYF. CDR3 in DNA: TGCAGTGCTAGAAACAGAGATACGCAGTATTTT.

This clone is a singleton in its sample. This rearrangement joins TRBV5-1 to TRBJ2-7, with D perhaps TRBD1 or TRBD2 (5 bases each). Germline-derived CDR1 and CDR2 are SGHRS and YFSETQ. Trimming stripped 3 bases from V and 6 bases from J, with 22 bases between. The CDR3 consists of 16 residues. This CDR3 is CASSSRTTPTGTEQYF. CDR3 nucleotides: TGCGCCAGCAGCTCCCGGACCACCCCGACCGGGACCGAGCAGTACTTC. The full variable domain, completed using reference TRBV5-1 and TRBJ2-7, is KAGVTQTPRYLIKTRGQQVTLSCSPISGHRSVSWYQQTPGQGLQFLFEYFSETQRNKGNFPGRFSGRQFSNSRSEMNVSTLELGDSALYLCASSSRTTPTGTEQYFGPGTRLTVT.

There are a few counts of this clone. The chain carries TRBV13 and TRBJ1-2; maybe TRBD1 (5 bases). Trimming pared 4 bases from V and 2 bases from J, leaving 11 bases between. Germline CDR1 and CDR2: PRHDT and FYEKMQ (reference sequence). The CDR3 length is 14 residues. For the CDR3, the DNA is TGTGCCAGCAGCTACTGGCAGGGAAACTATGGCTACACCTTC. This translates into CASSYWQGNYGYTF.

This clone was detected once. The DNA for the CDR3 is TGCAGCGTTGAGTGGACTAGCGGGAGGTCCACAGATACGCAGTATTTT. The encoded protein is CSVEWTSGRSTDTQYF. The chain links TRBV29-1 to TRBJ2-3, with TRBD2 matching over 14 bases. This CDR3 contains 16 residues. The germline V gene has CDR1 SQVTM and CDR2 ANQGSEA. V was clipped by 3 bases and J by 2 bases; unmatched bases: 4.

The chain uses TRBV11-2 and TRBJ2-1, with D possibly being TRBD2 (6 bases). Germline-derived CDR1 and CDR2 are SGHAT and FQNNGV. Trimming stripped 1 base from V and 8 bases from J, with 12 bases between. This CDR3 is built from 14 residues. For the CDR3, the DNA is TGTGCCAGCAGCTTAGTAGGGGCTAGCGATGAGCAGTTCTTC. It yields the protein CASSLVGASDEQFF.

This clone was counted between two and nine times. The rearrangement links TRBV29-1 to TRBJ1-1; D gene uncertain. CDR1 SQVTM and CDR2 ANQGSEA come from the germline V gene. The V and J ends lost 6 bases and 5 bases respectively, with 7 bases between them. There are 10 residues in the CDR3. The CDR3 spells CSVTQTEAFF. DNA of the CDR3: TGCAGCGTGACGCAAACTGAAGCTTTCTTT.

V usage is TRBV27 and J usage is TRBJ2-7; maybe TRBD1 (6 bases). V was clipped by 4 bases and J by 2 bases, with 15 bases between them. CDR1 MNHEY and CDR2 SMNVEV come from the germline V gene (reference sequence). This CDR3 comprises 15 residues. CDR3 residues: CASSSEQGPTYEQYF. The CDR3 DNA reads as TGTGCCAGCAGTTCTGAACAGGGACCCACCTACGAGCAGTACTTC.

This sequence joins TRBV7-9 and TRBJ2-3, with 10 bases matching TRBD1. The V gene's germline CDR1 is SEHNR and CDR2 FQNEAQ (reference sequence). The trim removed 1 base at V and 2 bases at J, leaving 6 bases unmatched. This CDR3 contains 17 residues. CDR3 amino acids: CASSLERGTGDTDTQYF. DNA for the CDR3: TGTGCCAGCAGCTTAGAACGGGGGACAGGGGACACAGATACGCAGTATTTT.

The chain has TRBV7-2 and TRBJ2-1, with TRBD2 matching 11 bases. CDR3 length equals 13 residues. Losses at the gene ends were 4 bases for V and 7 bases for J; bases not matched to a gene: 0. The V gene's germline CDR1 is SGHTA and CDR2 FQGNSA. The CDR3 coding sequence is TGTGCCAGCAGCTGGACTAGCGGGAATGAGCAGTTCTTC. Protein sequence: CASSWTSGNEQFF.

This clone was seen only once. The same CDR3 can be traced to other DNA sequences in this sample. The V and J genes are TRBV18 and TRBJ2-5; D unclear. V was shortened by 2 bases and J by 3 bases, with 4 bases between the two germline ends. The germline CDR1 and CDR2 sequences are KGHSH and LQKENI. The CDR3 runs 12 residues. The CDR3 loop reads CASSPREETQYF. The DNA for the CDR3 is TGTGCCAGCTCACCAAGGGAAGAGACCCAGTACTTC.

The chain recombines TRBV4-2 with TRBJ2-3; TRBD2 aligns across 9 bases. J lost 3 bases, V lost 5 bases, and 9 bases had no gene match. This CDR3 has 16 amino acids. Germline CDR1 LGHNA, CDR2 YNFKEQ. The CDR3 DNA sequence: TGTGCCAGCAGCTTGGTAGCGGGAGTGGGGACAGATACGCAGTATTTT. It specifies CASSLVAGVGTDTQYF.

The chain employs TRBV10-2 and TRBJ2-7, with 8 bases matching TRBD1. The CDR3 length is 13 residues. Trimming removed 6 bases from V and 2 bases from J; junction bases left unmatched: 3. Germline lookup yields CDR1 WSHSY and CDR2 SAAADI. Here the CDR3 DNA reads TGCGCCAGCAGCCCAGGGGGCCCCTACGAGCAGTACTTC. This codes for CASSPGGPYEQYF.